Presented here are 26 T cell receptor beta chains from one specimen sequenced in a study of T cells in Graves' hyperthyroidism and ophthalmopathy. Researchers amplified the TCR beta CDR3 regions from RNA transcripts. A first-round RT-PCR of the TCR CDR3 used the HTBI primer set. TCRdb recomputed calls from the multiplex PCR reads with MiXCR, one row per CDR3 protein. Altogether approximately 300,000 distinct CDR3 sequences are present, about 15% being singletons, with the ten largest covering about 51%. The specimen sequenced was blood. The receptors were sampled from a woman aged 55-69 years with Graves' ophthalmopathy.

The CDR3 loop is CASRTGTASYEQYF. The CDR3 coding sequence is TGTGCCAGCAGGACCGGGACAGCCTCCTACGAGCAGTACTTC. The chain employs TRBV6-1 and TRBJ2-7, with 7 positions matching TRBD1. Germline CDR1 and CDR2: MNHNS and SASEGT. The length of the CDR3 is 14 residues. The J segment lost 0 bases and the V segment lost 6 bases, leaving 5 bases of the junction unmatched.

Many counts were recorded for this clonotype. The CDR3 loop is CASAQGLNTEAFF. The DNA of the CDR3 is TGTGCCAGCGCCCAGGGATTGAACACTGAAGCTTTCTTT. The chain recombines TRBV7-2 with TRBJ1-1, with D maybe TRBD1 (5 bases). V lost 8 bases and J lost 0, with 10 bases in between. This CDR3 region has 13 residues. Germline CDR1 and CDR2: SGHTA and FQGNSA. Variable domain in full (rest from reference TRBV7-2 and TRBJ1-1): GAGVSQSPSNKVTEKGKDVELRCDPISGHTALYWYRQSLGQGLEFLIYFQGNSAPDKSGLPSDRFSAERTGGSVSTLTIQRTQQEDSAVYLCASAQGLNTEAFFGQGTRLTVV.

This clonotype was seen at least ten times. Here the CDR3 DNA reads TGTGCCAGCAGTTTAAAGACAGGTGGAGCTTTCTTT. Translation: CASSLKTGGAFF. V usage is TRBV28 and J usage is TRBJ1-1; D perhaps matches TRBD1 (6 bases). V lost 2 bases to trimming and J lost 10 bases, with 11 bases between them. CDR3 size: 12 residues. Germline V gives CDR1 MDHEN, CDR2 SYDVKM.

This clonotype occurred a few times. The rearrangement joins TRBV10-3 to TRBJ2-1; 8 bases match TRBD2. Unmatched junction bases numbered 4, after V lost 0 bases and J lost 6 bases. CDR3 length equals 15 residues. The germline CDR1 and CDR2 sequences are ENHRY and SYGVKD. CDR3 in amino acids: CAISESSGVVNEQFF. The CDR3, as DNA: TGTGCCATCAGTGAGTCTAGCGGGGTTGTCAATGAGCAGTTCTTC.

This clonotype was recorded at least ten times. The chain has TRBV2 and TRBJ1-3; the D gene is possibly TRBD1 (5 bases). This CDR3 spans 16 amino acids. Germline V gives CDR1 SNHLY, CDR2 FYNNEI. Trimming removed 2 bases at V and 0 bases at J, with 11 bases between. CDR3 coding DNA: TGTGCCAGCAGTGAAATTGTAGGACACTCTGGAAACACCATATATTTT. Its protein is CASSEIVGHSGNTIYF.

The table lists this clonotype with many counts. The V call is TRBV7-9, the J call TRBJ1-4; D might be TRBD1 (5 bases). This CDR3 is built from 19 residues. Germline V gene sequence: CDR1 SEHNR, CDR2 FQNEAQ (reference sequence). The V gene lost 5 bases and the J gene lost 8 bases, with 30 bases spanning the gap. This chain's CDR3 is CASSPSSPGRWIKGEKLFF. For the CDR3, the DNA is TGTGCCAGCAGCCCGTCGTCTCCGGGACGTTGGATAAAGGGGGAAAAACTGTTTTTT.

This clonotype was recorded many times. The chain couples TRBV5-1 to TRBJ2-1; 10 nucleotides align to TRBD1. The CDR3 is 16 amino acids. V lost 3 bases and J lost 4; bases outside the gene matches: 7. Germline V gene lookup returns CDR1 SGHRS and CDR2 YFSETQ. The CDR3 here is CASSWTGQGSYNEQFF. CDR3 coding DNA: TGCGCCAGCAGCTGGACGGGACAGGGGTCGTACAATGAGCAGTTCTTC.

Ten or more counts support this clonotype. The chain is built from TRBV6-1 and TRBJ2-7; D possibly corresponds to TRBD1 (6 bases). V gave up 7 bases and J gave up 3 bases, with 19 bases separating them. Germline assignment: CDR1 MNHNS and CDR2 SASEGT. CDR3 length equals 15 residues. CDR3 in amino acids: CASTSQVDRSYEQYF. The CDR3 DNA is TGTGCCAGCACCTCCCAGGTCGACAGGAGCTACGAGCAGTACTTC.

This clonotype was detected only a few times. The CDR3 protein is CASSYGGGRGYETQYF. DNA of the CDR3: TGTGCCAGCAGTTACGGTGGGGGCAGGGGATACGAGACCCAGTACTTC. This chain uses TRBV6-5 with TRBJ2-5, with a tentative D call TRBD1 (6 bases). The CDR3 runs 16 residues. Germline V gives CDR1 MNHEY, CDR2 SVGAGI. Trimming removed 2 bases from V and 5 bases from J, with 18 bases in between.

At least ten counts were recorded for this clonotype. The rearrangement links TRBV18 to TRBJ1-5; D not resolved. Germline V gene sequence: CDR1 KGHSH, CDR2 LQKENI. Trimming removed 6 bases from V and 4 bases from J, with 10 bases in between. The CDR3 length is 13 residues. CDR3 region: CASSGMGNQPQHF. The CDR3 region has the DNA TGTGCCAGCTCTGGGATGGGAAATCAGCCCCAGCATTTT.

This clonotype was seen at least ten times. The chain combines TRBV6-1 with TRBJ1-2; tentatively, D is TRBD1 (5 bases). Trimming stripped 6 bases from V and 7 bases from J, with 24 bases between. The CDR3 is 16 residues long. Germline V gene sequence: CDR1 MNHNS, CDR2 SASEGT. The CDR3 sequence is CASRNSGGGSLAGYTF. The CDR3 DNA reads as TGTGCCAGCAGAAACTCCGGCGGGGGTTCTCTGGCTGGCTACACCTTC.

V is TRBV20-1 and J is TRBJ2-2; 8 nucleotides agree with TRBD1. The V segment lost 5 bases and the J segment 4 bases; nucleotides outside the gene matches: 6. The germline gives CDR1 DFQATT, CDR2 SNEGSKA (reference sequence). This CDR3 spans 14 amino acids. The CDR3: CSALKTGVTGELFF. As DNA, the CDR3 is TGCAGTGCTCTGAAGACAGGGGTCACCGGGGAGCTGTTTTTT.

The V and J genes are TRBV9 and TRBJ1-1, with D unclear. This CDR3 comprises 14 residues. Trimming removed 0 bases from V and 3 bases from J, with 9 bases in between. Germline V gene data show CDR1 as SGDLS and CDR2 as YYNGEE. The CDR3 DNA reads as TGTGCCAGCAGCGTAGATTGGGTGGACACTGAAGCTTTCTTT. It yields the protein CASSVDWVDTEAFF.

The rearrangement joins TRBV4-2 to TRBJ2-5; D remains ambiguous. V was cut by 0 bases and J by 1 base, with 9 bases left in between. This CDR3 comprises 15 residues. CDR1 and CDR2 (germline): LGHNA, YNFKEQ. The CDR3 sequence: CASSQDQRLQETQYF. CDR3 nucleotide sequence: TGTGCCAGCAGCCAAGATCAGAGACTCCAAGAGACCCAGTACTTC.

This clonotype came up many times. This chain links TRBV5-4 with TRBJ1-2; D is uncertain. Trimming removed 3 bases from V and 5 bases from J, with 11 bases in between. This CDR3 spans 13 amino acids. Germline lookup yields CDR1 SGHNT and CDR2 YYREEE (reference sequence). Here the CDR3 DNA reads TGTGCCAGCAGCTCGACACAGCAGTATGGCTACACCTTC. Translated: CASSSTQQYGYTF.

V is TRBV6-1 and J is TRBJ1-5, with D maybe TRBD1 (5 bases). The CDR3 is 13 amino acids. V was cut by 8 bases and J by 6 bases, with 14 bases left in between. The germline gives CDR1 MNHNS, CDR2 SASEGT. Written as DNA, the CDR3 is TGTGCCAGCGGGGGGGTTGCAAGTCAGCCCCAGCATTTT. Amino acids: CASGGVASQPQHF.

In this sample, this clonotype turned up many times. This rearrangement joins TRBV12-3 or TRBV12-4 to TRBJ1-1; TRBD1 agrees at 8 bases. The ends lost 10 bases at V and 8 bases at J; junction bases unmatched: 12. The CDR3 length is 13 residues. For the CDR3, the DNA is TGTGCCACGTCTCGGACAGGGCGGATGGAAGCTTTCTTT. Protein product: CATSRTGRMEAFF.

This clonotype was seen many times. This chain joins TRBV2 and TRBJ2-6; D remains ambiguous. V lost 1 base, J lost 2 bases, and 6 bases lay in between. The germline gives CDR1 SNHLY, CDR2 FYNNEI. The CDR3 has 15 amino acids. The CDR3 here is CASSEELAGANVLTF. The CDR3 DNA sequence: TGTGCCAGCAGTGAAGAATTGGCTGGGGCCAACGTCCTGACTTTC.

The rearrangement uses TRBV7-9 and TRBJ2-3, with D possibly TRBD1 on 6 matching bases. Germline CDR1 and CDR2: SEHNR and FQNEAQ (reference sequence). The V end was cut by 2 bases, the J end by 1 base, with 13 bases between. The CDR3 has 16 residues. DNA of the CDR3: TGTGCCAGCAGCTTAACGACAGGACGACGCACAGATACGCAGTATTTT. Its protein is CASSLTTGRRTDTQYF.

A word on this clonotype: One base away lies a much larger clone, so this may be a sequencing read error. The V gene is TRBV7-9, the J gene TRBJ2-7; no reliable D call. The CDR3 contains 15 residues. Trimming stripped 7 bases from V and 0 bases from J, with 16 bases between. Per germline, CDR1 SEHNR and CDR2 FQNEAQ (reference sequence). The chain's CDR3 is CASTSPGSLSYEQYF. Written as DNA, the CDR3 is TGTGCCAGCACCTCCCCGGGCTCCCTCTCCTACGAGCAGTACTTC.

The chain couples TRBV7-9 to TRBJ2-7; TRBD1 agrees at 8 bases. J gave up 6 bases and V 4 bases, and 2 bases lay outside the gene matches. The CDR3 contains 12 residues. Germline-derived CDR1 and CDR2 are SEHNR and FQNEAQ (reference sequence). CDR3 DNA sequence: TGTGCCAGCAGCTCCACAGGGGGCGAGCAGTACTTC. It specifies CASSSTGGEQYF.

This clonotype was seen repeatedly, ten times or more. The chain uses TRBV7-9 and TRBJ1-2; no clear D. Between the trimmed V and J ends, which lost 5 bases and 4 bases, there was a span of 8 bases. CDR3 length: 12 amino acids. The germline gives CDR1 SEHNR, CDR2 FQNEAQ (reference sequence). In DNA, the CDR3 is TGTGCCAGCAGCCCTAACGGCTATGGCTACACCTTC. Amino acid sequence: CASSPNGYGYTF.

This clonotype was seen many times. The genes are TRBV6-5 and TRBJ2-1; 10 bases match TRBD1. This CDR3 has 17 residues. CDR1 is MNHEY and CDR2 is SVGAGI in the germline V gene. V shed 0 bases and J 3 bases; nucleotides not matched to a gene: 5. The CDR3 DNA reads as TGTGCCAGCAGTTACTCGTCGGGACAGGGGAGCTACAATGAGCAGTTCTTC. This gives the protein CASSYSSGQGSYNEQFF.

V usage is TRBV18 and J usage is TRBJ1-6, with D unclear. V was shortened by 2 bases and J by 4 bases, with 6 bases between the two germline ends. CDR1 and CDR2 from the germline V gene are KGHSH and LQKENI. This CDR3 is 14 amino acids long. CDR3 loop: CASSPGPYNSPLHF. The DNA of the CDR3 is TGTGCCAGCTCACCAGGACCATATAATTCACCCCTCCACTTT.

This chain joins TRBV2 and TRBJ1-3, with a weak D call TRBD1 (5 bases). Germline CDR1 is SNHLY and CDR2 is FYNNEI. V lost 6 bases and J lost 0, with 9 bases in between. This CDR3 is 14 amino acids long. The CDR3 coding sequence is TGTGCCAGCAGGGAGGGACCCTCTGGAAACACCATATATTTT. Amino acid sequence: CASREGPSGNTIYF.

This clonotype was detected many times. The chain carries TRBV20-1 and TRBJ2-5, with 7 bases aligning to TRBD1. Germline V CDR1 and CDR2: DFQATT, SNEGSKA (reference sequence). The CDR3 consists of 12 residues. V was clipped by 5 bases and J by 0 bases; unmatched bases: 0. CDR3 residues: CSAGTDQETQYF. CDR3 DNA: TGCAGTGCTGGGACAGACCAAGAGACCCAGTACTTC.